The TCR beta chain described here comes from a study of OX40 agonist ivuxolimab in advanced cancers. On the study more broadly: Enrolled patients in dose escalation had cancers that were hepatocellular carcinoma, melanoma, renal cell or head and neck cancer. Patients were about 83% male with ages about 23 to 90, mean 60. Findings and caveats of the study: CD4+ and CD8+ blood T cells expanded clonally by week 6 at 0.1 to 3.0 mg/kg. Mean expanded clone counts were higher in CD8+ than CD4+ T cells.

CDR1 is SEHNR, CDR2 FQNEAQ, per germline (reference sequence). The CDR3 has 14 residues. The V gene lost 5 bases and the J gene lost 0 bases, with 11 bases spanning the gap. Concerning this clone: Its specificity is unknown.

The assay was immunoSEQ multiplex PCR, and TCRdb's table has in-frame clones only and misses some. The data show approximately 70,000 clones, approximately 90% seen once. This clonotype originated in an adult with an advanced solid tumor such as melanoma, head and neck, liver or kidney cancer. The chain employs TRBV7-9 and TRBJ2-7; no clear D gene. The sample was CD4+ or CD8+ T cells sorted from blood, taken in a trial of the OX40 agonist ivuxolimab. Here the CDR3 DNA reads TGTGCCAGCAGCCCTGACCGAGTCTCCTACGAGCAGTACTTC. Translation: CASSPDRVSYEQYF.